This T cell receptor (beta chain) derives from a study of shared clonotypes between healthy human individuals. The V gene's germline CDR1 is SGHRS and CDR2 YFSETQ. The CDR3 is 14 residues long. With V trimmed by 5 bases and J by 8 bases, 7 bases remained unmatched. The method was immunoSEQ multiplex PCR; TCRdb's version includes in-frame clones alone and lacks a portion of them. The sample contains 1,100,000 or so clones, roughly 74% of which appear only once. The rearrangement links TRBV5-1 to TRBJ2-7, with 13 bases fitting TRBD2. This receptor was identified in a young man in good health. Some clones in this sample may be carry-over from other donors' samples. The source material was memory CD4+ T cells from PBMCs. Sample subset: CD45RA-negative fraction. In nucleotides, the CDR3 is TGCGCCAGCAGACTGGGACTAGCGGGAACGAAGCAGTACTTC. Translating gives CASRLGLAGTKQYF.